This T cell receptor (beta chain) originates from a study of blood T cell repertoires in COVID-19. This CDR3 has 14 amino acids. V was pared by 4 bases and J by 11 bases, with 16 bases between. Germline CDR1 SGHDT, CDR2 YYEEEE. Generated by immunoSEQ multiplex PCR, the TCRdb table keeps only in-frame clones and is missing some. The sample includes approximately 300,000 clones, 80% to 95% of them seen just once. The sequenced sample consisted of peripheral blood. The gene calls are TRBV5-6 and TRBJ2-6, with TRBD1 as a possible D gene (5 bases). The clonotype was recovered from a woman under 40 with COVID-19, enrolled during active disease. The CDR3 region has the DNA TGTGCCAGCAGCCTAGGGCCGGACAACCACGTCCTGACTTTC. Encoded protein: CASSLGPDNHVLTF.